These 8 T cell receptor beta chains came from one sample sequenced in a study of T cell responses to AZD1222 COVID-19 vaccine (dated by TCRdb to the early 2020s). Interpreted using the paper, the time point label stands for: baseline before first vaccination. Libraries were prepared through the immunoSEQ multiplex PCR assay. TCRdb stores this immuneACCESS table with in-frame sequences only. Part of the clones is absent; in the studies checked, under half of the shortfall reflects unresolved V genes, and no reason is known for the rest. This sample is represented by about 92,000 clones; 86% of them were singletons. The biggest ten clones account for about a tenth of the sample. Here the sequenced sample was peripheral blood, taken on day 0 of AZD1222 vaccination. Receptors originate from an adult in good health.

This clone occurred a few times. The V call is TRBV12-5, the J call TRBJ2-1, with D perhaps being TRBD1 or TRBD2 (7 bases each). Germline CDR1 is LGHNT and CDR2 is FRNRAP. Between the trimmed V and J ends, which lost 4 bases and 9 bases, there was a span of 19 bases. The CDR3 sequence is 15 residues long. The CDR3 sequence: CASGSSQGGRVEQFF. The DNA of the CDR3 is TGTGCTAGTGGTTCCTCCCAGGGGGGGAGGGTTGAGCAGTTCTTC.

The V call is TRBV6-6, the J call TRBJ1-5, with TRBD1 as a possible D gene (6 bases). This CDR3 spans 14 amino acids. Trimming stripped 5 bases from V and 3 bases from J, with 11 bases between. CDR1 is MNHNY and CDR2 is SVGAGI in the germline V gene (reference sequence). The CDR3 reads CASSDGQLNQPQHF. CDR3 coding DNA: TGTGCCAGCAGTGACGGACAGCTCAATCAGCCCCAGCATTTT.

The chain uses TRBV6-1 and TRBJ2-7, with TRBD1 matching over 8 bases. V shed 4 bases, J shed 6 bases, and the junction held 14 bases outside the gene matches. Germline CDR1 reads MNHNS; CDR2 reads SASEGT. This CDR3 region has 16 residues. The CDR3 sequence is CASSVHRGFGPFEQYF. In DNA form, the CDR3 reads TGTGCCAGCAGTGTGCACAGGGGGTTCGGACCCTTCGAGCAGTACTTC.

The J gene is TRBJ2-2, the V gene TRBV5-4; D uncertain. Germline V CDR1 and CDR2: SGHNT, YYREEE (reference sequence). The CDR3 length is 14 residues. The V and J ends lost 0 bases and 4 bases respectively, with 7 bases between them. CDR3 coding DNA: TGTGCCAGCAGCTTGGCGCAGCTCACCGGGGAGCTGTTTTTT. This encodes CASSLAQLTGELFF.

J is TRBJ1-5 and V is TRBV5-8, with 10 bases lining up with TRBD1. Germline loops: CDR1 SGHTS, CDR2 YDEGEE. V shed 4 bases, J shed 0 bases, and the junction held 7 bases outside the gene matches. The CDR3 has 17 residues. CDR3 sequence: CASSTGTGDYSNQPQHF. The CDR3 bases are TGTGCCAGCAGCACCGGGACAGGGGATTATAGCAATCAGCCCCAGCATTTT. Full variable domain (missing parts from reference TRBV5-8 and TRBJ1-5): EAGVTQSPTHLIKTRGQQATLRCSPISGHTSVYWYQQALGLGLQFLLWYDEGEERNRGNFPPRFSGRQFPNYSSELNVNALELEDSALYLCASSTGTGDYSNQPQHFGDGTRLSIL.

This CDR3 reads CASSLQLSGRLYGYTF. The CDR3 DNA follows: TGTGCCAGCAGTCTCCAGTTATCAGGCAGGTTGTATGGCTACACCTTC. The chain has TRBV27 and TRBJ1-2; D ambiguous. The CDR3 sequence is 16 residues long. Germline CDR1 reads MNHEY; CDR2 reads SMNVEV (reference sequence). Trimming took 5 bases from V and 5 from J, leaving 21 bases between them.

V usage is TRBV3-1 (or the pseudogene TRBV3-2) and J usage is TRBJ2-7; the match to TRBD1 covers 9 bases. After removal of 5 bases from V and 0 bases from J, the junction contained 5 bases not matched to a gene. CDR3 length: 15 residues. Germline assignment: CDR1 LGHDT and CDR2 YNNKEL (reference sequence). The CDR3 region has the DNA TGTGCCAGCAGCGAAGGACAGGGGAGCTCCTACGAGCAGTACTTC. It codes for CASSEGQGSSYEQYF.

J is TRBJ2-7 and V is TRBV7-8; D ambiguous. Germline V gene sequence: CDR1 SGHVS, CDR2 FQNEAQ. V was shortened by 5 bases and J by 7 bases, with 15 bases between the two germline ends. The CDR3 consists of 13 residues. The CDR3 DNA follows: TGTGCCAGCAGCAAAGCAGGTACCCCGGAGCAGTACTTC. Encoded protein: CASSKAGTPEQYF. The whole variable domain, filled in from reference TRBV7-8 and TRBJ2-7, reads GAGVSQSPRYKVAKRGQDVALRCDPISGHVSLFWYQQALGQGPEFLTYFQNEAQLDKSGLPSDRFFAERPEGSVSTLKIQRTQQEDSAVYLCASSKAGTPEQYFGPGTRLTVT.